This T cell receptor beta chain emerged from a study of human CD8 memory T cell subsets. On this clonotype itself: The antigen is unknown.

Study-wide points: This study sequenced only the T cell receptor beta chains and no others. Estimates computed with Chao1 suggested greater diversity in stem-like memory T cells than in precursor exhausted T cells.

Exhausted-like traits marked the TPEX cells, which were CCR7+ PD-1+ TIGIT+ early memory CD8+ T cells. UMI-labeled 5' RACE produced the TCR beta libraries. Reprocessing the 5' RACE reads, TCRdb reports a single entry for every CDR3 protein and omits DNA. The sample table sets out 6,000 to 9,500 distinct CDR3 sequences. The sample consisted of CD8+ T cells from PBMCs. The clonotype comes from a human donor in good health.

Here the CDR3 reads CASSQKTTAANTGELFF. J is TRBJ2-2 and V is TRBV4-1; TCRdb returns TRBD1, unconfirmable since there is no DNA. Per germline, CDR1 MGHRA and CDR2 YSYEKL. The length of the CDR3 is 17 residues.